The entry below gives a single TCR beta chain sequence along with its context. This record comes from a study of blood T cell repertoires in COVID-19. Only in-frame clones appear in the TCRdb table, and some are missing; sequencing was by immunoSEQ multiplex PCR. The table lists about 180,000 clones, roughly nine tenths of them singletons. Germline CDR1 and CDR2: SGHVS and FQNEAQ. CDR3 length: 16 amino acids. Trimming cost V 1 base and J 2 bases, with 11 bases left between them. This clonotype was sampled from a man aged 18 to 30 who had recovered from COVID-19. The sequenced sample consisted of peripheral blood. This chain joins TRBV7-8 and TRBJ1-4; D is ambiguous. The CDR3 DNA reads as TGTGCCAGCAGCTTAGGAGGGAGGCGGACTAATGAAAAACTGTTTTTT. Translation gives CASSLGGRRTNEKLFF. Combining the CDR3 with reference TRBV7-8 and TRBJ1-4 gives the whole variable domain GAGVSQSPRYKVAKRGQDVALRCDPISGHVSLFWYQQALGQGPEFLTYFQNEAQLDKSGLPSDRFFAERPEGSVSTLKIQRTQQEDSAVYLCASSLGGRRTNEKLFFGSGTQLSVL.